This is a list of T cell receptor beta chains from one sample in a study of PD-1 blockade in classical Hodgkin lymphoma. Clones were sequenced by immunoSEQ multiplex PCR, and TCRdb holds only the in-frame ones, with some missing. The top ten clones hold about 20% of a sample with about 110,000 clones, roughly nine tenths of them seen once. This specimen consisted of peripheral blood mononuclear cells (PBMCs), obtained before the second cycle of nivolumab. The receptors come from a human donor with classical Hodgkin lymphoma. Both conserved end residues are part of each CDR3. Each record gives: V gene, D gene, clone size, J gene, CDR3 protein, CDR3 DNA. A D gene is named only where the DNA matches it firmly. Size is stated for part of the rows, as once, few or many counts, or as a class when the clone is expanded.

V gene: TRBV6-1
D gene: NA
clone size: NA
J gene: TRBJ1-1
CDR3 protein: CASSARTGRGTEAFF
CDR3 DNA: TGTGCCAGCAGTGCCCGTACAGGGAGAGGGACTGAAGCTTTCTTT

V gene: TRBV15
D gene: NA
clone size: NA
J gene: TRBJ1-1
CDR3 protein: CATSRQANTEAFF
CDR3 DNA: TGTGCCACCAGCAGACAGGCGAACACTGAAGCTTTCTTT

V gene: TRBV4-2
D gene: TRBD1
clone size: once
J gene: TRBJ2-7
CDR3 protein: CASSQDPGQGAYEQYF
CDR3 DNA: TGTGCCAGCAGCCAAGACCCCGGACAGGGGGCCTACGAGCAGTACTTC

V gene: TRBV6-5
D gene: TRBD1
clone size: once
J gene: TRBJ1-2
CDR3 protein: CASSYSQGANYGYTF
CDR3 DNA: TGTGCCAGCAGTTACTCACAGGGGGCCAACTATGGCTACACCTTC

V gene: TRBV9
D gene: TRBD2
clone size: NA
J gene: TRBJ2-3
CDR3 protein: CASSGGLDQYF
CDR3 DNA: TGTGCCAGCAGCGGAGGACTAGACCAGTATTTT

V gene: TRBV7-9
D gene: TRBD1
clone size: NA
J gene: TRBJ1-1
CDR3 protein: CASSLGTGEGTEAFF
CDR3 DNA: TGTGCCAGCAGCTTGGGGACAGGGGAGGGGACTGAAGCTTTCTTT

V gene: TRBV6-5
D gene: TRBD1
clone size: NA
J gene: TRBJ2-5
CDR3 protein: CASSSSGGQGTQYF
CDR3 DNA: TGTGCCAGCAGCTCATCAGGGGGCCAGGGGACCCAGTACTTC

V gene: TRBV18
D gene: NA
clone size: NA
J gene: TRBJ1-1
CDR3 protein: CASSSLRIEQFTEAFF
CDR3 DNA: TGTGCCAGCTCATCTCTCCGAATTGAGCAATTCACTGAAGCTTTCTTT

V gene: TRBV6-1
D gene: TRBD1
clone size: NA
J gene: TRBJ2-3
CDR3 protein: CASSETGTVTDTQYF
CDR3 DNA: TGTGCCAGCAGTGAGACCGGGACAGTTACAGATACGCAGTATTTT

V gene: TRBV27
D gene: NA
clone size: NA
J gene: TRBJ1-3
CDR3 protein: CASSPPPGHSGNTIYF
CDR3 DNA: TGTGCCAGCAGTCCTCCCCCGGGACACTCTGGAAACACCATATATTTT

V gene: TRBV19
D gene: TRBD1
clone size: NA
J gene: TRBJ1-5
CDR3 protein: CASSISRQGRPQHF
CDR3 DNA: TGTGCCAGTAGTATATCCCGACAGGGTAGGCCCCAGCATTTT

V gene: TRBV7-9
D gene: TRBD1
clone size: NA
J gene: TRBJ2-7
CDR3 protein: CASSSPKGAAYEQYF
CDR3 DNA: TGTGCCAGCAGCTCCCCGAAGGGGGCTGCCTACGAGCAGTACTTC

V gene: TRBV18
D gene: TRBD2
clone size: NA
J gene: TRBJ2-1
CDR3 protein: CASSPRGSGRANHEQFF
CDR3 DNA: TGTGCCAGCTCACCGCGAGGGAGCGGGAGGGCCAACCATGAGCAGTTCTTC

V gene: TRBV5-5
D gene: TRBD1
clone size: NA
J gene: TRBJ1-1
CDR3 protein: CASSIATGGTEAFF
CDR3 DNA: TGTGCCAGCAGCATAGCGACAGGGGGCACTGAAGCTTTCTTT

V gene: TRBV18
D gene: NA
clone size: NA
J gene: TRBJ2-2
CDR3 protein: CASSPPGDGVNTGELFF
CDR3 DNA: TGTGCCAGCTCACCACCGGGGGACGGAGTTAACACCGGGGAGCTGTTTTTT

V gene: TRBV19
D gene: NA
clone size: few
J gene: TRBJ2-1
CDR3 protein: CASSILGSYYNEQFF
CDR3 DNA: TGTGCCAGTAGTATTTTGGGTTCTTACTACAATGAGCAGTTCTTC

V gene: TRBV6-1
D gene: NA
clone size: NA
J gene: TRBJ2-6
CDR3 protein: CASSEGRGSGANVLTF
CDR3 DNA: TGTGCCAGCAGTGAAGGGAGAGGTTCTGGGGCCAACGTCCTGACTTTC

V gene: TRBV19
D gene: NA
clone size: NA
J gene: TRBJ1-1
CDR3 protein: CASSPLSSGKNTEAFF
CDR3 DNA: TGTGCCAGTAGCCCTTTAAGTTCGGGGAAGAACACTGAAGCTTTCTTT

V gene: TRBV11-2
D gene: TRBD1
clone size: NA
J gene: TRBJ2-1
CDR3 protein: CASSSGQGAYNEQFF
CDR3 DNA: TGTGCCAGCAGCTCGGGACAGGGGGCCTACAATGAGCAGTTCTTC

V gene: TRBV4-1
D gene: NA
clone size: NA
J gene: TRBJ1-1
CDR3 protein: CASSLQTGSDTEAFF
CDR3 DNA: TGCGCCAGCAGCCTTCAAACAGGGTCGGACACTGAAGCTTTCTTT

V gene: TRBV29-1
D gene: NA
clone size: NA
J gene: TRBJ2-2
CDR3 protein: CSVDGSQGTGELFF
CDR3 DNA: TGCAGCGTTGATGGGTCTCAAGGCACCGGGGAGCTGTTTTTT

V gene: TRBV6-5
D gene: NA
clone size: NA
J gene: TRBJ2-7
CDR3 protein: CASSLLRARGQYF
CDR3 DNA: TGTGCCAGCAGCCTGCTTAGGGCCCGGGGGCAGTACTTC

V gene: TRBV28
D gene: NA
clone size: NA
J gene: TRBJ2-5
CDR3 protein: CASSSQTGPQETQYF
CDR3 DNA: TGTGCCAGCAGTTCCCAGACAGGCCCCCAAGAGACCCAGTACTTC

V gene: TRBV18
D gene: NA
clone size: once
J gene: TRBJ1-1
CDR3 protein: CASSPGTVEAFF
CDR3 DNA: TGTGCCAGCTCACCGGGGACGGTTGAAGCTTTCTTT

V gene: TRBV2
D gene: NA
clone size: NA
J gene: TRBJ1-1
CDR3 protein: CASREVREAFF
CDR3 DNA: TGTGCCAGCAGGGAGGTCCGTGAAGCTTTCTTT

V gene: TRBV18
D gene: NA
clone size: NA
J gene: TRBJ1-1
CDR3 protein: CASSTVRQRGADEAFF
CDR3 DNA: TGTGCCAGCTCAACCGTGCGTCAAAGGGGGGCGGATGAAGCTTTCTTT

V gene: TRBV28
D gene: NA
clone size: NA
J gene: TRBJ1-2
CDR3 protein: CASSFWTRGGTHNYGYTF
CDR3 DNA: TGTGCCAGCAGTTTTTGGACCCGGGGTGGAACTCATAACTATGGCTACACCTTC

V gene: TRBV27
D gene: NA
clone size: NA
J gene: TRBJ1-6
CDR3 protein: CASSSGQFNSPLHF
CDR3 DNA: TGTGCCAGCAGTTCCGGACAGTTTAATTCACCCCTCCACTTT

V gene: TRBV27
D gene: NA
clone size: NA
J gene: TRBJ2-7
CDR3 protein: CASSLEGYEQYF
CDR3 DNA: TGTGCCAGCAGTTTAGAAGGGTACGAGCAGTACTTC

V gene: TRBV30
D gene: TRBD1
clone size: once
J gene: TRBJ2-7
CDR3 protein: CAWSVTGGYEQYF
CDR3 DNA: TGTGCCTGGAGTGTTACAGGGGGTTACGAGCAGTACTTC

V gene: TRBV7-6
D gene: TRBD1
clone size: NA
J gene: TRBJ1-2
CDR3 protein: CASSLGQGRNYGYTF
CDR3 DNA: TGTGCCAGCAGCCTTGGACAGGGACGTAACTATGGCTACACCTTC

V gene: TRBV30
D gene: NA
clone size: NA
J gene: TRBJ2-4
CDR3 protein: CAWRKQGDIQYF
CDR3 DNA: TGTGCCTGGAGGAAACAGGGTGACATTCAGTACTTC

V gene: TRBV5-1
D gene: TRBD2
clone size: NA
J gene: TRBJ2-3
CDR3 protein: CASSLGLASTDTQYF
CDR3 DNA: TGCGCCAGCAGCTTGGGACTAGCGAGCACAGATACGCAGTATTTT

V gene: TRBV10-2
D gene: NA
clone size: NA
J gene: TRBJ1-4
CDR3 protein: CASTASRDEKLFF
CDR3 DNA: TGCGCCAGCACGGCTTCCCGGGATGAAAAACTGTTTTTT

V gene: TRBV10-1
D gene: NA
clone size: NA
J gene: TRBJ1-5
CDR3 protein: CASGVGDQPQHF
CDR3 DNA: TGCGCCAGCGGGGTTGGGGATCAGCCCCAGCATTTT

V gene: TRBV27
D gene: NA
clone size: NA
J gene: TRBJ1-1
CDR3 protein: CASVHNPGGMNTEAFF
CDR3 DNA: TGTGCCAGCGTACACAACCCTGGGGGGATGAACACTGAAGCTTTCTTT

V gene: TRBV23-1
D gene: NA
clone size: NA
J gene: TRBJ2-1
CDR3 protein: CASTVGQNEQFF
CDR3 DNA: TGCGCCAGCACTGTGGGGCAGAATGAGCAGTTCTTC

V gene: TRBV2
D gene: TRBD2
clone size: NA
J gene: TRBJ2-1
CDR3 protein: CASWTSGNEQFF
CDR3 DNA: TGTGCCAGCTGGACTAGCGGCAATGAGCAGTTCTTC

V gene: TRBV7-9
D gene: TRBD1
clone size: NA
J gene: TRBJ1-1
CDR3 protein: CASSLGQGRTEAFF
CDR3 DNA: TGTGCCAGCAGCTTAGGACAGGGTCGGACTGAAGCTTTCTTT

V gene: TRBV27
D gene: NA
clone size: NA
J gene: TRBJ1-2
CDR3 protein: CASSPGGGGYGYTF
CDR3 DNA: TGTGCCAGCAGCCCTGGTGGGGGCGGCTATGGCTACACCTTC

V gene: TRBV11-2
D gene: NA
clone size: NA
J gene: TRBJ2-3
CDR3 protein: CASSQSTDTQYF
CDR3 DNA: TGTGCCAGCAGCCAAAGCACAGATACGCAGTATTTT